The 9 T cell receptor beta chains presented below share a single source sample, sequenced in a study of control samples from healthy donors and cancer patients. Profiled with immunoSEQ multiplex PCR; TCRdb holds only in-frame clones, not every one. Of about 150,000 clones listed, 88% are singletons. The sequenced sample was blood. Every receptor here comes from a young man in good health.

This sequence joins TRBV20-1 and TRBJ2-2; TRBD2 might be the D (6 bases). V lost 3 bases to trimming and J lost 1 base, with 27 bases between them. Germline V lookup: CDR1 DFQATT, CDR2 SNEGSKA (reference sequence). The CDR3 spans 20 residues. DNA of the CDR3: TGCAGTGCTAGTTTCCCTCTGGGGAGTGGGGGGTTCGGGAACACCGGGGAGCTGTTTTTT. Translated, it gives CSASFPLGSGGFGNTGELFF.

V usage is TRBV5-4 and J usage is TRBJ1-3; D might be TRBD1 (5 bases). This CDR3 is 15 amino acids long. Trimming cost V 1 base and J 0 bases, with 8 bases left between them. Germline V lookup: CDR1 SGHNT, CDR2 YYREEE (reference sequence). The CDR3 protein is CASSLTGFSGNTIYF. In DNA form, the CDR3 reads TGTGCCAGCAGCTTGACAGGTTTCTCTGGAAACACCATATATTTT.

This chain links TRBV5-8 with TRBJ1-2; D unclear. Germline CDR1 and CDR2: SGHTS and YDEGEE. There are 14 residues in the CDR3. Trimming cost V 5 bases and J 4 bases, with 15 bases left between them. The CDR3 loop is CASRWTGLGYGYTF. The CDR3 bases are TGTGCCAGCAGATGGACGGGCCTAGGCTATGGCTACACCTTC.

The V and J genes are TRBV28 and TRBJ1-6; D may be TRBD1 (5 bases). Germline assignment: CDR1 MDHEN and CDR2 SYDVKM. The CDR3 runs 14 residues. Trimming removed 6 bases from V and 7 bases from J, with 13 bases in between. CDR3: CASSPPGGNSPLHF. CDR3 in DNA: TGTGCCAGCAGCCCTCCCGGGGGAAATTCACCCCTCCACTTT.

The chain joins TRBV5-5 to TRBJ2-2; D unresolved. CDR3 length equals 14 residues. V was pared by 1 base and J by 4 bases, with 8 bases between. CDR1 is SGHKS, CDR2 YYEKEE, per germline (reference sequence). CDR3 nucleotide sequence: TGTGCCAGCAGCTTGTCAACCGGCACCGGGGAGCTGTTTTTT. Translating it yields CASSLSTGTGELFF.

This clone was recorded a few times. This chain connects TRBV7-2 to TRBJ1-5; D is possibly TRBD1 (5 bases). This CDR3 contains 16 residues. The V end lost 5 bases, the J end lost 1 base, and 15 bases lay between the germline ends. Germline V gives CDR1 SGHTA, CDR2 FQGNSA. The CDR3 DNA follows: TGTGCCAGCAGCCTTACTGGGACGGAGAGCAATCAGCCCCAGCATTTT. As protein: CASSLTGTESNQPQHF.

The V gene is TRBV20-1, the J gene TRBJ2-7; D not certain. The CDR3 contains 11 residues. In germline, CDR1 is DFQATT, CDR2 SNEGSKA (reference sequence). With 7 bases removed from V and 0 bases from J, the gap between germline ends came to 7 bases. The CDR3 region is CSGLYSYEQYF. The CDR3, as DNA: TGCAGTGGCTTGTACTCCTACGAGCAGTACTTC.

The chain couples TRBV4-3 to TRBJ1-1; D is ambiguous. This CDR3 is built from 13 residues. CDR1 is LGHNA, CDR2 YSLEER, per germline. V was clipped by 3 bases and J by 1 base, with 6 bases between them. The CDR3 sequence is CASSQHENTEAFF. DNA for the CDR3: TGCGCCAGCAGCCAGCATGAGAACACTGAAGCTTTCTTT.

This clone was counted once. The rearrangement links TRBV11-2 to TRBJ2-7; D ambiguous. Trimming left V 5 bases short and J 2 bases short, with 7 bases between. CDR1 is SGHAT, CDR2 FQNNGV, per germline. This CDR3 contains 12 residues. As DNA, the CDR3 is TGTGCCAGCAGCGCCAGAACCTACGAGCAGTACTTC. Amino acids: CASSARTYEQYF. Full variable domain (remainder filled in from reference TRBV11-2 and TRBJ2-7): EAGVAQSPRYKIIEKRQSVAFWCNPISGHATLYWYQQILGQGPKLLIQFQNNGVVDDSQLPKDRFSAERLKGVDSTLKIQPAKLEDSAVYLCASSARTYEQYFGPGTRLTVT.